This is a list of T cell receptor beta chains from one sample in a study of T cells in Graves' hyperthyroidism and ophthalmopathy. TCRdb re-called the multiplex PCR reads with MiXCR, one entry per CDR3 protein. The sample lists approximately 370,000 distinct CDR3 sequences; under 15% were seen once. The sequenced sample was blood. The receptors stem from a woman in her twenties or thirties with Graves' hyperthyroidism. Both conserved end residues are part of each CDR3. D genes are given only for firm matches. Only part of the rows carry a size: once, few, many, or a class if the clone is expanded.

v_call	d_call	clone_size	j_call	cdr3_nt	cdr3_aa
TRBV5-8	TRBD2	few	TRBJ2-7	TGTGCCAGCAGCTTACTTCTGACTAGCCGTTACGAGCAGTACTTC	CASSLLLTSRYEQYF
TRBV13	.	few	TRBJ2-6	TGTGCCAGCAGCTTTTACAGGGACTCTGGGGCCAACGTCCTGACTTTC	CASSFYRDSGANVLTF
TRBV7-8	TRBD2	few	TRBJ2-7	TGTGCCAGCAGCTTAGACCTAGCGGGCGTTTACGAGCAGTACTTC	CASSLDLAGVYEQYF
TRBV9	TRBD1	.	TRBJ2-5	TGTGCCAGCAGCGTAGGACGGACAGGGGGCACGAAGACCCAGTACTTC	CASSVGRTGGTKTQYF
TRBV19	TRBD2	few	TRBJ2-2	TGTGCCAGTATCGCAGCGGGAGGAAGGGTTTACGCCGGGGAGCTGTTTTTT	CASIAAGGRVYAGELFF
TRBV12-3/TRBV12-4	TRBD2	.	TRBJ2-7	TGTGCCAGCAGTTTGGGACTAGCGGGAAGAGGCGAGCAGTACTTC	CASSLGLAGRGEQYF
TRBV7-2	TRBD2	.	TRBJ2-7	TGTGCCAGCAAGCAACTAGCGGGGTACTACGAGCAGTACTTC	CASKQLAGYYEQYF
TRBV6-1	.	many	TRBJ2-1	TGTGCCAGCAGTGAAGGGCAGCCCCCTGAGCAGTTCTTC	CASSEGQPPEQFF
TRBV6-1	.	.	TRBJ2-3	TGTGCCAGCAGTGACAGAGCCCCATCCACAGATACGCAGTATTTT	CASSDRAPSTDTQYF
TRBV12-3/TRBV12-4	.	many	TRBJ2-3	TGTGCCAGCAGTGCTCTGACAGGAGCTAGCACAGATACGCAGTATTTT	CASSALTGASTDTQYF
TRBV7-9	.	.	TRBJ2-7	TGTGCCAGCAGCCCGGGACGGCCTTTGACCTACGAGCAGTACTTC	CASSPGRPLTYEQYF
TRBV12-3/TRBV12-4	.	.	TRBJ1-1	TGTGCCAGCAGCCCCGAACGGGGGAGGGTCACTGAAGCTTTCTTT	CASSPERGRVTEAFF
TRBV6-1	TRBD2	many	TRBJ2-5	TGTGCCAGCAGACCCGCCACCGGGACTAGCGGGAGAGGGGGAGAGACCCAGTACTTC	CASRPATGTSGRGGETQYF
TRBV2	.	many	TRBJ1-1	TGTGCCAGCACTAGGGGCGAGAACACTGAAGCTTTCTTT	CASTRGENTEAFF
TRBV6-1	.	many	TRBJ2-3	TGTGCCAGCAGTTATGTGGGAGAGATAGATACGCAGTATTTT	CASSYVGEIDTQYF
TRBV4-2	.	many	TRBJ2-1	TGTGCCAGCAGCCTAGGGGAGACTGAGCAGTTCTTC	CASSLGETEQFF
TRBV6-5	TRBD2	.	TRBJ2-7	TGTGCCAGCAGTTTGCTAGCGGGCGAGTCCGAGCAGTACTTC	CASSLLAGESEQYF
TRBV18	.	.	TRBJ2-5	TGTGCCAGCTCACCACGACCGGGGGACCAAGAGACCCAGTACTTC	CASSPRPGDQETQYF